A single sample gave rise to the 21 T cell receptor beta chains below, sequenced in a study of PD-1 blockade in classical Hodgkin lymphoma. This table comes from immunoSEQ multiplex PCR, and its TCRdb copy is limited to in-frame clones, with some not included. Of approximately 79,000 clones listed, over 90% are singletons. Following autologous stem cell transplantation, relapse occurred in every patient, and exposure to brentuximab vedotin varied. The sequencing here drew on peripheral blood mononuclear cells (PBMCs), taken before the second cycle of nivolumab. The receptors come from a human donor with classical Hodgkin lymphoma.

This rearrangement joins TRBV7-6 to TRBJ2-3; D is unresolved. V was clipped by 2 bases and J by 4 bases, with 7 bases between them. The CDR3 totals 13 residues. Germline CDR1 SGHVS, CDR2 FNYEAQ. The CDR3 sequence: CASSLLWSDTQYF. The CDR3 DNA reads as TGTGCCAGCAGCTTATTGTGGTCAGATACGCAGTATTTT.

The V and J genes are TRBV6-1 and TRBJ2-5; D assignment may be TRBD1 or TRBD2 (5 bases each). Near its end, the DNA agrees better with TRBJ2-7, so the J call may be wrong. This CDR3 has 14 amino acids. CDR1 and CDR2 from the germline V gene are MNHNS and SASEGT. CDR3 region: CASSPGTVSYEQYF. In DNA form, the CDR3 reads TGTGCCAGCAGTCCTGGGACGGTCTCCTACGAGCAGTACTTC.

V gene TRBV28 combines with J gene TRBJ2-1; TRBD2 agrees at 9 bases. Germline V lookup: CDR1 MDHEN, CDR2 SYDVKM. The CDR3 has 15 amino acids. V dropped 5 bases and J dropped 2; count of bases not matched to a gene: 4. The CDR3, as DNA: TGTGCCAGCAGTGCGGGGGGGCGAGCCTACAATGAGCAGTTCTTC. This encodes CASSAGGRAYNEQFF.

CDR3 sequence: CASSQDDVSGNTIYF. As DNA, the CDR3 is TGCGCCAGCAGCCAAGACGACGTCTCTGGAAACACCATATATTTT. This chain joins TRBV4-1 and TRBJ1-3, with D hard to call. Germline loops: CDR1 MGHRA, CDR2 YSYEKL. The CDR3 has 15 residues. The V end was cut by 0 bases, the J end by 0 bases, with 6 bases between.

The chain combines TRBV28 with TRBJ2-7; D is perhaps TRBD2 (6 bases). V lost 7 bases to trimming and J lost 2 bases, with 21 bases between them. Germline V lookup: CDR1 MDHEN, CDR2 SYDVKM. The CDR3 is 16 amino acids. This CDR3 is CASTIMDAGSPYEQYF. The CDR3 DNA reads as TGTGCCAGCACCATTATGGACGCCGGGAGTCCCTACGAGCAGTACTTC.

CDR3 region: CASSLSSSYNEQFF. The CDR3 DNA is TGTGCCAGCAGCTTATCCTCCTCCTACAATGAGCAGTTCTTC. The gene calls are TRBV7-2 and TRBJ2-1; D unclear. CDR1 SGHTA and CDR2 FQGNSA come from the germline V gene. This CDR3 contains 14 residues. The V end lost 2 bases, the J end lost 0 bases, and 5 bases lay between the germline ends.

The chain couples TRBV28 to TRBJ2-3, with 10 bases lining up with TRBD2. Trimming removed 6 bases from V and 8 bases from J; junction bases left unmatched: 8. The CDR3 totals 14 residues. CDR1 MDHEN and CDR2 SYDVKM come from the germline V gene. The CDR3 sequence: CASSAGTSVGTQYF. The CDR3 nucleotides read TGTGCCAGCAGCGCCGGGACTAGCGTAGGTACGCAGTATTTT.

The chain combines TRBV4-2 with TRBJ2-7; D ambiguous. Per the germline V gene, CDR1 is LGHNA and CDR2 is YNFKEQ. Trimming pared 0 bases from V and 2 bases from J, leaving 8 bases between. This CDR3 region has 14 residues. The CDR3, as DNA: TGTGCCAGCAGCCAAGAGGCCCGCACCTACGAGCAGTACTTC. It specifies CASSQEARTYEQYF.

The table lists this clone with a few counts. The rearrangement links TRBV27 to TRBJ1-1; 7 bases are shared with TRBD1. Germline V gene data show CDR1 as MNHEY and CDR2 as SMNVEV (reference sequence). The CDR3 spans 14 residues. Unmatched junction bases numbered 3, after V lost 2 bases and J lost 3 bases. The CDR3, as DNA: TGTGCCAGCAGTTTAAGACAGGGTGACACTGAAGCTTTCTTT. It yields the protein CASSLRQGDTEAFF.

The rearrangement uses TRBV11-2 and TRBJ2-7, with D possibly called TRBD1 or TRBD2 (6 bases each). The CDR3 extends over 14 amino acids. The germline gives CDR1 SGHAT, CDR2 FQNNGV. Trimming removed 1 base at V and 5 bases at J, with 12 bases between. CDR3 amino acids: CASSLGGGGNEQYF. The CDR3 DNA reads as TGTGCCAGCAGCTTAGGCGGAGGGGGAAACGAGCAGTACTTC.

The J gene is TRBJ1-5, the V gene TRBV7-9; 10 positions agree with TRBD1. The CDR3 length is 15 residues. The V gene end was trimmed by 4 bases and the J gene end by 7 bases; junction bases not matched to a gene: 7. Germline values: CDR1 SEHNR, CDR2 FQNEAQ (reference sequence). CDR3 sequence: CASSSGTGVGQPQHF. Here the CDR3 DNA reads TGTGCCAGCAGCTCCGGGACAGGGGTTGGGCAGCCCCAGCATTTT. The full variable domain, rest sourced from reference TRBV7-9 and TRBJ1-5, is DTGVSQNPRHKITKRGQNVTFRCDPISEHNRLYWYRQTLGQGPEFLTYFQNEAQLEKSRLLSDRFSAERPKGSFSTLEIQRTEQGDSAMYLCASSSGTGVGQPQHFGDGTRLSIL.

The rearrangement joins TRBV6-4 to TRBJ2-3; 7 nucleotides align to TRBD1. CDR1 is MRHNA and CDR2 is SNTAGT in the germline V gene. V shed 5 bases and J 4 bases; nucleotides not matched to a gene: 6. The length of the CDR3 is 14 residues. The CDR3 DNA follows: TGTGCCAGCAGTTTACAGGGGAGCGCAGATACGCAGTATTTT. This codes for CASSLQGSADTQYF.

The V call is TRBV29-1, the J call TRBJ1-1; no firm D call. The germline gives CDR1 SQVTM, CDR2 ANQGSEA. V lost 0 bases to trimming and J lost 0 bases, with 2 bases between them. The CDR3 spans 12 residues. CDR3 sequence reads: CSVEDLNTEAFF. DNA for the CDR3: TGCAGCGTTGAAGATCTGAACACTGAAGCTTTCTTT.

The genes are TRBV9 and TRBJ1-1, with D uncertain. Between the trimmed V and J ends, which lost 4 bases and 7 bases, there was a span of 14 bases. The CDR3 is 13 residues long. Germline-derived CDR1 and CDR2 are SGDLS and YYNGEE. The CDR3 sequence: CASSPRLAGEAFF. The CDR3, as DNA: TGTGCCAGCAGCCCCCGCCTGGCCGGTGAAGCTTTCTTT.

The CDR3 spells CAISERDSSTDTQYF. The CDR3 DNA follows: TGTGCCATCAGTGAGAGGGATAGTTCCACAGATACGCAGTATTTT. The chain uses TRBV10-3 and TRBJ2-3; D gene ambiguous. The V gene's germline CDR1 is ENHRY and CDR2 SYGVKD. The CDR3 contains 15 residues. Between the trimmed V and J ends, which lost 2 bases and 2 bases, there was a span of 11 bases.

V is TRBV7-9 and J is TRBJ2-2, with unresolved D. The CDR3 is made up of 13 amino acids. Germline lookup yields CDR1 SEHNR and CDR2 FQNEAQ (reference sequence). Trimming removed 4 bases from V and 3 bases from J, with 6 bases in between. The CDR3 DNA reads TGTGCCAGCAGCTCCCAGTACACCGGGGAGCTGTTTTTT. Its translation is CASSSQYTGELFF. The entire variable domain, with the rest obtained from reference TRBV7-9 and TRBJ2-2, is as follows: DTGVSQNPRHKITKRGQNVTFRCDPISEHNRLYWYRQTLGQGPEFLTYFQNEAQLEKSRLLSDRFSAERPKGSFSTLEIQRTEQGDSAMYLCASSSQYTGELFFGEGSRLTVL.

The chain uses TRBV2 and TRBJ1-1; D gene uncertain. Germline CDR1 is SNHLY and CDR2 is FYNNEI. The length of the CDR3 is 12 residues. V lost 4 bases to trimming and J lost 1 base, with 4 bases between them. CDR3 sequence: CASSGRNTEAFF. The CDR3 nucleotides read TGTGCCAGCAGTGGACGGAACACTGAAGCTTTCTTT.

The chain couples TRBV18 to TRBJ2-7; D remains ambiguous. The CDR3 runs to 12 residues. Germline-derived CDR1 and CDR2 are KGHSH and LQKENI. V was pared by 2 bases and J by 4 bases, with 6 bases between. This chain's CDR3 is CASSPGRYEQYF. The DNA of the CDR3 is TGTGCCAGCTCACCAGGGCGTTACGAGCAGTACTTC.

The count of this clone is one. V gene TRBV6-1 combines with J gene TRBJ2-7; maybe TRBD2 (6 bases). Per germline, CDR1 MNHNS and CDR2 SASEGT. CDR3 length: 15 amino acids. V lost 2 bases to trimming and J lost 3 bases, with 14 bases between them. CDR3 coding DNA: TGTGCCAGCAGTGAAAGTAGGGACTTGGGCTACGAGCAGTACTTC. Encoded protein: CASSESRDLGYEQYF.

The chain joins TRBV28 to TRBJ2-1, with D perhaps matching TRBD2 (5 bases). This CDR3 is 16 amino acids long. V lost 7 bases, J lost 7 bases, and 23 bases lay in between. Germline V CDR1 and CDR2: MDHEN, SYDVKM. In DNA form, the CDR3 reads TGTGCCAGCACCACACCCCAAGTTGGGAGTCGGAATGAGCAGTTCTTC. Translation: CASTTPQVGSRNEQFF.

The chain recombines TRBV30 with TRBJ2-1; 9 bases fit TRBD2. The CDR3 has 15 amino acids. The germline CDR1 and CDR2 sequences are GTSNPN and SVGIG (reference sequence). J was trimmed by 6 bases and V by 4 bases; bases with no gene match: 10. The CDR3: CAWTPGLAGTNEQFF. The CDR3 DNA reads as TGTGCCTGGACCCCGGGACTAGCTGGGACCAATGAGCAGTTCTTC.